The 21 T cell receptor beta chains below all came from one sample that was sequenced in a study of circulating tumor DNA in untreated peripheral T-cell lymphoma. Sequencing used immunoSEQ multiplex PCR; TCRdb keeps in-frame clones, though not all of them. The table records roughly 10,000 clones, approximately 72% of them present only once. Sequencing used tumor tissue. The receptors shown here come from a human donor with peripheral T-cell lymphoma.

This clone has more than one count but fewer than ten. The chain has TRBV4-1 and TRBJ1-4; D is perhaps TRBD1 (5 bases). The V end lost 3 bases, the J end lost 0 bases, and 8 bases lay between the germline ends. The CDR3 contains 15 residues. Germline V gene lookup returns CDR1 MGHRA and CDR2 YSYEKL. The CDR3 region has the DNA TGCGCCAGCAGCCAGGGGACGACAACTAATGAAAAACTGTTTTTT. Translating gives CASSQGTTTNEKLFF.

This clone was seen a single time. The chain uses TRBV28 and TRBJ1-1, with D possibly TRBD1 on 5 matching bases. V lost 1 base, J lost 8 bases, and 14 bases lay in between. Germline loops: CDR1 MDHEN, CDR2 SYDVKM. CDR3 length: 14 residues. The CDR3 here is CASSLSSGGGEAFF. In DNA, the CDR3 is TGTGCCAGCAGTTTATCTAGCGGGGGAGGGGAAGCTTTCTTT.

The rearrangement links TRBV2 to TRBJ1-2, with a weak D call TRBD1 (5 bases). In germline, CDR1 is SNHLY, CDR2 FYNNEI. V was shortened by 0 bases and J by 6 bases, with 8 bases between the two germline ends. The CDR3 is made up of 13 amino acids. CDR3 nucleotide sequence: TGTGCCAGCAGTGAAGCGCAAGGGGATGGCTACACCTTC. Translated, it gives CASSEAQGDGYTF. The whole variable domain, filled in from reference TRBV2 and TRBJ1-2, reads EPEVTQTPSHQVTQMGQEVILRCVPISNHLYFYWYRQILGQKVEFLVSFYNNEISEKSEIFDDQFSVERPDGSNFTLKIRSTKLEDSAMYFCASSEAQGDGYTFGSGTRLTVV.

This chain uses TRBV6-8 with TRBJ2-6; no clear D gene. V was cut by 7 bases and J by 2 bases, with 15 bases left in between. CDR3 length: 16 residues. Germline CDR1 is MNHGY and CDR2 is SAAAGT. CDR3 DNA: TGTGCCAGCACCCCATCCGCTAGGGCTGGGGCCAACGTCCTGACTTTC. Translation: CASTPSARAGANVLTF.

This clone came up a few times. The rearrangement joins TRBV6-1 to TRBJ1-2; D is ambiguous. The length of the CDR3 is 12 residues. V was cut by 0 bases and J by 3 bases, with 2 bases left in between. CDR1 and CDR2 from the germline V gene are MNHNS and SASEGT. The CDR3 DNA reads TGTGCCAGCAGTGAAGCGGACTATGGCTACACCTTC. It specifies CASSEADYGYTF.

The chain uses TRBV7-2 and TRBJ2-1; D may be TRBD1 or TRBD2 (5 bases each). Germline assignment: CDR1 SGHTA and CDR2 FQGNSA. V lost 3 bases to trimming and J lost 7 bases, with 16 bases between them. The length of the CDR3 is 15 residues. CDR3 nucleotides: TGTGCCAGCAGCTTCCGGGACGGGATTCGGAATGAGCAGTTCTTC. Amino acids: CASSFRDGIRNEQFF.

This chain connects TRBV6-8 to TRBJ2-5; 10 bases map to TRBD2. The germline V gene encodes CDR1 MNHGY and CDR2 SAAAGT. V shed 6 bases, J shed 2 bases, and the junction held 6 bases outside the gene matches. The CDR3 totals 15 residues. This CDR3 is CASSNSGGTQETQYF. The CDR3 nucleotides read TGTGCCAGCAGCAATAGCGGGGGGACTCAAGAGACCCAGTACTTC.

The chain has TRBV5-1 and TRBJ2-2, with 8 bases fitting TRBD1. Germline trimming cut 4 bases from V and 6 bases from J; bases unmatched to any gene: 5. This CDR3 is built from 14 residues. Germline V gene lookup returns CDR1 SGHRS and CDR2 YFSETQ. CDR3 residues: CASSGGQGAGELFF. In nucleotides, the CDR3 is TGCGCCAGCAGCGGAGGACAGGGCGCCGGGGAGCTGTTTTTT.

This clone was seen only once. The gene calls are TRBV19 and TRBJ2-7; D is unclear. The germline V gene encodes CDR1 LNHDA and CDR2 SQIVND (reference sequence). The CDR3 has 14 amino acids. Trimming pared 3 bases from V and 4 bases from J, leaving 13 bases between. The CDR3 nucleotides read TGTGCCAGTAGTATGGCGATTTGGCTTTACGAGCAGTACTTC. Protein: CASSMAIWLYEQYF.

The rearrangement joins TRBV5-1 to TRBJ1-1; D may be TRBD1 (6 bases). Trimming removed 4 bases from V and 3 bases from J, with 16 bases in between. Germline values: CDR1 SGHRS, CDR2 YFSETQ. This CDR3 spans 15 amino acids. The CDR3 sequence is CASSRPEGGHTEAFF. In nucleotides, the CDR3 is TGCGCCAGCAGCCGGCCGGAAGGGGGACACACTGAAGCTTTCTTT.

The genes are TRBV19 and TRBJ2-7, with D maybe TRBD2 (7 bases). The CDR3 loop spans 15 amino acids. The V end was cut by 0 bases, the J end by 4 bases, with 13 bases between. CDR1 and CDR2 from the germline V gene are LNHDA and SQIVND (reference sequence). As DNA, the CDR3 is TGTGCCAGTAGTATAGATAACGGGGGGCCTTACGAGCAGTACTTC. Residues: CASSIDNGGPYEQYF.

With respect to this clone: One end of the junction is discordant with germline, which a read error may explain. The gene calls are TRBV6-8 and TRBJ1-1; D is ambiguous. CDR1 is MNHGY and CDR2 is SAAAGT in the germline V gene. The CDR3 has 15 residues. CDR3 sequence: CVSSYPERDGTEAFF. The CDR3 DNA reads TGTGTCAGCAGTTACCCTGAGAGGGATGGCACTGAAGCTTTCTTT.

The rearrangement uses TRBV6-4 and TRBJ2-7, with a tentative D call TRBD2 (6 bases). Germline CDR1 reads MRHNA; CDR2 reads SNTAGT. V was clipped by 7 bases and J by 1 base, with 17 bases between them. The CDR3 runs to 15 residues. CDR3 protein: CASNYAWDWSYEQYF. The DNA of the CDR3 is TGTGCCAGCAACTACGCGTGGGACTGGTCCTACGAGCAGTACTTC.

The chain uses TRBV11-3 and TRBJ1-1; tentatively, D is TRBD1 (5 bases). In germline, CDR1 is SGHNT, CDR2 YENEEA. V shed 3 bases and J shed 7 bases, with 15 bases lying between them. CDR3 length: 14 amino acids. The CDR3 DNA sequence: TGTGCCAGCAGCTTGGGTACAGGTGCATATGAAGCTTTCTTT. Its translation: CASSLGTGAYEAFF.

The chain uses TRBV6-8 and TRBJ1-5, with TRBD1 matching 7 bases. Trimming removed 6 bases from V and 3 bases from J; junction bases left unmatched: 8. Germline CDR1 is MNHGY and CDR2 is SAAAGT. The CDR3 has 15 residues. The CDR3 protein is CASRPRQGSNQPQHF. The CDR3 DNA follows: TGTGCCAGCAGACCCCGACAGGGTTCCAATCAGCCCCAGCATTTT.

The chain has TRBV15 and TRBJ2-1, with 8 bases lining up with TRBD2. Germline assignment: CDR1 LNHNV and CDR2 YYDKDF (reference sequence). CDR3 size: 17 residues. Trimming cost V 3 bases and J 8 bases; bases outside gene matches: 15. Written as DNA, the CDR3 is TGTGCCACCAGCAGGGGAACCGGGGGGGCGTTAATCGATGAGCAGTTCTTC. It specifies CATSRGTGGALIDEQFF.

The chain employs TRBV28 and TRBJ1-4; D might be TRBD1 (6 bases). The CDR3 loop spans 15 amino acids. V shed 6 bases and J shed 0 bases, with 11 bases lying between them. Looked up from germline, CDR1 is MDHEN and CDR2 is SYDVKM. CDR3 sequence: CASRPRTATNEKLFF. CDR3 nucleotides: TGTGCCAGCAGACCCCGGACAGCAACTAATGAAAAACTGTTTTTT.

This clone was seen a handful of times. The V gene is TRBV29-1, the J gene TRBJ2-3; unclear D gene. Trimming cost V 5 bases and J 0 bases, with 6 bases left between them. The CDR3 spans 12 residues. The germline V gene has CDR1 SQVTM and CDR2 ANQGSEA. CDR3 residues: CSVIFSTDTQYF. The CDR3, as DNA: TGCAGCGTTATCTTTAGCACAGATACGCAGTATTTT.

The gene calls are TRBV6-8 and TRBJ2-6; the D gene is possibly TRBD1 (5 bases). Germline V lookup: CDR1 MNHGY, CDR2 SAAAGT. CDR3 size: 15 residues. V was pared by 6 bases and J by 0 bases, with 9 bases between. The CDR3 here is CASRTVSSGANVLTF. DNA of the CDR3: TGTGCCAGCAGGACAGTTTCCTCTGGGGCCAACGTCCTGACTTTC.

This clone has more than one count but fewer than ten. V and J are TRBV15 and TRBJ1-5; D is undetermined. The CDR3 length is 15 residues. The V and J ends lost 1 base and 6 bases respectively, with 13 bases between them. The germline CDR1 and CDR2 sequences are LNHNV and YYDKDF (reference sequence). The chain's CDR3 is CATSRVIGLAQPQHF. CDR3 coding DNA: TGTGCCACCAGCAGAGTCATAGGGTTAGCTCAGCCCCAGCATTTT.

The chain uses TRBV11-3 and TRBJ1-4, with D tentatively TRBD1 (6 bases). Deletions cut 5 bases from V and 6 bases from J, with 13 bases between. CDR1 is SGHNT, CDR2 YENEEA, per germline. The CDR3 contains 14 residues. The CDR3 DNA is TGTGCCAGCAGCCTAACAGGGCTGGATGAAAAACTGTTTTTT. It yields the protein CASSLTGLDEKLFF. The complete variable domain, with remaining parts taken from reference TRBV11-3 and TRBJ1-4, reads EAGVVQSPRYKIIEKKQPVAFWCNPISGHNTLYWYLQNLGQGPELLIRYENEEAVDDSQLPKDRFSAERLKGVDSTLKIQPAELGDSAVYLCASSLTGLDEKLFFGSGTQLSVL.